The clone carrying this T cell receptor beta chain was counted a single time. This sample was included in a study of long-term antiretroviral therapy in people with HIV. The content of samples before DNA extraction was roughly 0.95-10 million cryopreserved PBMC. Germline CDR1 and CDR2: KGHSH and LQKENI. The CDR3 length is 13 residues. The ends were cut back, 6 bases at V and 9 bases at J, with 15 bases in the middle. Researchers ran immunoSEQ v3.0 at survey level. Data came from immunoSEQ multiplex PCR; TCRdb stores just in-frame clones and leaves some out. The sample shows about 16,000 clones, about 88% of them seen only once.

This specimen was unsorted PBMCs, taken 0.5 years after starting antiretroviral therapy. The source of this sequence is a woman between 40 and 55 years old with HIV. The chain joins TRBV18 to TRBJ2-1; D may be TRBD1 (7 bases). The CDR3, as DNA: TGTGCCAGCTCTGACAGGGAGGAGAGTGAGCAGTTCTTC. This translates into CASSDREESEQFF.